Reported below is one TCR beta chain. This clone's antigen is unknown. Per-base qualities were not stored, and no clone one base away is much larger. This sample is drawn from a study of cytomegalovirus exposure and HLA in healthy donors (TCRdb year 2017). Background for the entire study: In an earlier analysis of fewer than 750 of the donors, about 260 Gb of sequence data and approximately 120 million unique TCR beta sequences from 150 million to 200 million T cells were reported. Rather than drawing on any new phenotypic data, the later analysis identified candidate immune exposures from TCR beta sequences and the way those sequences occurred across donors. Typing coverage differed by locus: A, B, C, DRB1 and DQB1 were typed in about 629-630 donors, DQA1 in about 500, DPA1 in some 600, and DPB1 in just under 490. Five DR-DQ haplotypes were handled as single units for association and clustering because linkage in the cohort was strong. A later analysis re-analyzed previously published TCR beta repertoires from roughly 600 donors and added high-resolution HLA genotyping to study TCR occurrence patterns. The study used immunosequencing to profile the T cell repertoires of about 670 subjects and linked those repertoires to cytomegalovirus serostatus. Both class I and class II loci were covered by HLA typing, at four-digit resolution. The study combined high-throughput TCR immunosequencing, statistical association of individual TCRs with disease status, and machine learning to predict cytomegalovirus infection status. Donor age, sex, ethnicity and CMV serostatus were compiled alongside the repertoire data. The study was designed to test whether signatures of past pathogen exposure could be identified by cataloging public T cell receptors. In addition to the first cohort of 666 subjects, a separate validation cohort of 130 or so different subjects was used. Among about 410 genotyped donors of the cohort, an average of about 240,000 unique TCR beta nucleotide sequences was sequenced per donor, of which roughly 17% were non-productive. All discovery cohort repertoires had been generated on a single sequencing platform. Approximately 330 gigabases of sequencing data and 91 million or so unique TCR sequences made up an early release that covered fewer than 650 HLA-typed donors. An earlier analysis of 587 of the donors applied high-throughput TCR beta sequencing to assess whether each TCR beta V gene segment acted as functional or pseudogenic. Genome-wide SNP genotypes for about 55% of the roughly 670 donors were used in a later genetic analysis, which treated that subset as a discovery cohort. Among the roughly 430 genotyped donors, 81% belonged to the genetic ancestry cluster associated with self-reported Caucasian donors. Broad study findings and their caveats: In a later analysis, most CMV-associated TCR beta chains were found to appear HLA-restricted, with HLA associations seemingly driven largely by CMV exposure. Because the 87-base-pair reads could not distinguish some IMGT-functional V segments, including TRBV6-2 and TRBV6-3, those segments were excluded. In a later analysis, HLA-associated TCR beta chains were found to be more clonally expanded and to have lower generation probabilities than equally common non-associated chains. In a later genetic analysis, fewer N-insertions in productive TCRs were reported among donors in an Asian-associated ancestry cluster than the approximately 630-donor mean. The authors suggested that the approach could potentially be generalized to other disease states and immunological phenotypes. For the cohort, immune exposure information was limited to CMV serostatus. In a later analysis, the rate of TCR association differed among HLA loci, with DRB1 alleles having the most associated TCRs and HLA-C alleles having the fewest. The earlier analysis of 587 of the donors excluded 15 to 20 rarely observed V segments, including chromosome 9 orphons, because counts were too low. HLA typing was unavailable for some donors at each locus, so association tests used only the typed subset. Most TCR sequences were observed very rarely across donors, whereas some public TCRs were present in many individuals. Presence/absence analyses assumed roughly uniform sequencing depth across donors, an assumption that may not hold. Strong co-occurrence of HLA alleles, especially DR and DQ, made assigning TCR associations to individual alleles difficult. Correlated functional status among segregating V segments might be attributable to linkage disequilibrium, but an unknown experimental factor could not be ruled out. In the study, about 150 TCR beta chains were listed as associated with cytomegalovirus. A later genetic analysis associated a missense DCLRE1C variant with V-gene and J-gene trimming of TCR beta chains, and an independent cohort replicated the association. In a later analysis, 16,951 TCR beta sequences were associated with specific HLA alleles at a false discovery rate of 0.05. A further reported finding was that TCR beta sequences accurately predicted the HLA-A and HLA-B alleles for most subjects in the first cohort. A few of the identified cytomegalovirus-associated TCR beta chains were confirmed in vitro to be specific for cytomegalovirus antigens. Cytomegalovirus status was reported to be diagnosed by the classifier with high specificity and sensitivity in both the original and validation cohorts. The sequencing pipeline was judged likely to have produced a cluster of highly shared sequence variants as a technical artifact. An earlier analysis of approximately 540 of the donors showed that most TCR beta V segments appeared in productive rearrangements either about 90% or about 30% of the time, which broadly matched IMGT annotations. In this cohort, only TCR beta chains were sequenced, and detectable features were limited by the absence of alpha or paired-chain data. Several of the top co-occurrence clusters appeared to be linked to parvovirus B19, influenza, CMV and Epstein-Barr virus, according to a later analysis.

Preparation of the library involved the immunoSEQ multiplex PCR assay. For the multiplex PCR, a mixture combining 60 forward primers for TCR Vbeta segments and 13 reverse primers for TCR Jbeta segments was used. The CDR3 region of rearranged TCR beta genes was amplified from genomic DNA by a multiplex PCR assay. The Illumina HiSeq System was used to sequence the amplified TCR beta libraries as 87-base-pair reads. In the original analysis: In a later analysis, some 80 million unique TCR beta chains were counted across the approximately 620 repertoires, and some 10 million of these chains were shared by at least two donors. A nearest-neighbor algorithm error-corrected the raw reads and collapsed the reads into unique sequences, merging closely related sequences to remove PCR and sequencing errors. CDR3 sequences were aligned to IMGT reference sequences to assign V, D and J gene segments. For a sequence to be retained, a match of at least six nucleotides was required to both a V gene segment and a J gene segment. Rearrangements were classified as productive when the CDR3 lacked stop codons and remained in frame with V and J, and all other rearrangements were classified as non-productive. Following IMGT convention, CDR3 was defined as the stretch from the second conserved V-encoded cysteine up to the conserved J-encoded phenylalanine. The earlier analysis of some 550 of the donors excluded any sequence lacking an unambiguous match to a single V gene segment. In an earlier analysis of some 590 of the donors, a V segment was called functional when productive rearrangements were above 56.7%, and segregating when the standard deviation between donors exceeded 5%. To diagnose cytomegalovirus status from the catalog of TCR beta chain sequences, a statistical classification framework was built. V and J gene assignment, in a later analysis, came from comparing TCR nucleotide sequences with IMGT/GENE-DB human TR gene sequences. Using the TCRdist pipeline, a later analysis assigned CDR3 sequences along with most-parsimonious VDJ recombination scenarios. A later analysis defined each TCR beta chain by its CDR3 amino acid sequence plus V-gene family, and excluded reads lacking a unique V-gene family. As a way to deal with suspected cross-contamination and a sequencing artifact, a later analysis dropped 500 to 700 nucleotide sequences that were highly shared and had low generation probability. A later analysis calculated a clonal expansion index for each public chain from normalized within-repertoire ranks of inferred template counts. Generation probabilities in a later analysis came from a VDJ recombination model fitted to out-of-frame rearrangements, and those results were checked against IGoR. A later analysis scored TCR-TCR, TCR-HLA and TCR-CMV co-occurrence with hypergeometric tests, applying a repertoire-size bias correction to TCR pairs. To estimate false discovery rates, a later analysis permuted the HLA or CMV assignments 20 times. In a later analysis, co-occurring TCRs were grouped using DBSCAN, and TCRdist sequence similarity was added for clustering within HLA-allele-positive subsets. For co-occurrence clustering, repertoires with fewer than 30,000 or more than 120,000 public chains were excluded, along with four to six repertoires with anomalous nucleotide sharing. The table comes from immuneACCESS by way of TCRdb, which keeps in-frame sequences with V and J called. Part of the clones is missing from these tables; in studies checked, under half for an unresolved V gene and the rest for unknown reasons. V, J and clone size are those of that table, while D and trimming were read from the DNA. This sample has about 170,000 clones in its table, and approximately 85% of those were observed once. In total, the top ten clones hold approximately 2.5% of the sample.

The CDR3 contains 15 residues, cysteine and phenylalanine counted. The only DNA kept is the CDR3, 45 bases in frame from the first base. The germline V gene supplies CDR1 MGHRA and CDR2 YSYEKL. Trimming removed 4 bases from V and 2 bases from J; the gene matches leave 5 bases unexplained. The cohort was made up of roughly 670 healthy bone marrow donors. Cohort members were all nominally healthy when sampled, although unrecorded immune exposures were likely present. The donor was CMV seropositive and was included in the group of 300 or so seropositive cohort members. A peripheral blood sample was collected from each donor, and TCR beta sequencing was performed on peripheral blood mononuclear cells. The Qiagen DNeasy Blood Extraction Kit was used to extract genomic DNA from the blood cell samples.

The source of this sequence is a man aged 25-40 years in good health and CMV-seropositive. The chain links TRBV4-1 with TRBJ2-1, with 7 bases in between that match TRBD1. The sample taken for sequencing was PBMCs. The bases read TGCGCCAGCAGCCGGGGGACAGACACCTACAATGAGCAGTTCTTC. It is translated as CASSRGTDTYNEQFF.